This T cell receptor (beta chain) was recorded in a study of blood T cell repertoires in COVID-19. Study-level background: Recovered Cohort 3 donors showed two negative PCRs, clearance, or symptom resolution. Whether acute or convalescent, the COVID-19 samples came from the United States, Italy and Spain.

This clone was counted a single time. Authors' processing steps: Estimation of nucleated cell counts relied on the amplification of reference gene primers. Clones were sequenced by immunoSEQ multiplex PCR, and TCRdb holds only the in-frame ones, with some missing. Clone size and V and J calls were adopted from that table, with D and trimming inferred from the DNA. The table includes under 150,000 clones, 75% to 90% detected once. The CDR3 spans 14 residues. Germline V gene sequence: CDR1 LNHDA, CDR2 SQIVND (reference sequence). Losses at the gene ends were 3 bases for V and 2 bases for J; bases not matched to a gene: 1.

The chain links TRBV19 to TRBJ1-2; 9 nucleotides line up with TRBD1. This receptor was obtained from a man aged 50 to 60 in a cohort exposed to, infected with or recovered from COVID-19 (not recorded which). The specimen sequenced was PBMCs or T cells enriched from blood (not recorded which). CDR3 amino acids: CASSIGTGNYGYTF. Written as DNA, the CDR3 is TGTGCCAGTAGTATTGGGACAGGGAACTATGGCTACACCTTC.